The 24 T cell receptor beta chains presented below share a single source sample, sequenced in a study of blood T cell repertoires in COVID-19. Sequencing used immunoSEQ multiplex PCR; TCRdb keeps in-frame clones, though not all of them. The sample comprises about 14,000 clones, approximately 86% of which are singletons, and 5.4% rests with the top ten. Sequenced material: peripheral blood. The receptor set was obtained from a human donor in a cohort sampled during active COVID-19.

The chain has TRBV3-1 (or the pseudogene TRBV3-2) and TRBJ2-3; 9 nucleotides align to TRBD2. Germline V gene lookup returns CDR1 LGHDT and CDR2 YNNKEL (reference sequence). The CDR3 loop spans 18 amino acids. With 3 bases clipped from V and 3 bases from J, the junction kept 13 bases outside the gene matches. This chain's CDR3 is CASSQGSGRRLRTDTQYF. Here the CDR3 DNA reads TGTGCCAGCAGCCAGGGAAGCGGGAGGAGATTACGGACAGATACGCAGTATTTT.

The chain combines TRBV19 with TRBJ2-1; 8 nucleotides agree with TRBD2. Germline lookup yields CDR1 LNHDA and CDR2 SQIVND (reference sequence). The V segment lost 6 bases and the J segment 0 bases; nucleotides outside the gene matches: 4. The CDR3 contains 15 residues. CDR3 bases: TGTGCCAGTAGCCTTAGCGGGGTCTCCTACAATGAGCAGTTCTTC. Translated, it gives CASSLSGVSYNEQFF. Looking up the rest from reference TRBV19 and TRBJ2-1 gives the full variable domain: DGGITQSPKYLFRKEGQNVTLSCEQNLNHDAMYWYRQDPGQGLRLIYYSQIVNDFQKGDIAEGYSVSREKKESFPLTVTSAQKNPTAFYLCASSLSGVSYNEQFFGPGTRLTVL.

V gene TRBV18 combines with J gene TRBJ2-6; tentatively, D is TRBD1 (5 bases). This CDR3 comprises 15 residues. Germline CDR1 KGHSH, CDR2 LQKENI. The germline V and J ends were trimmed by 1 base and 2 bases, with 6 bases remaining between them. CDR3 nucleotides: TGTGCCAGCTCACCACGGGGCGCTGGGGCCAACGTCCTGACTTTC. It translates to CASSPRGAGANVLTF. The full variable domain, completed using reference TRBV18 and TRBJ2-6, is NAGVMQNPRHLVRRRGQEARLRCSPMKGHSHVYWYRQLPEEGLKFMVYLQKENIIDESGMPKERFSAEFPKEGPSILRIQQVVRGDSAAYFCASSPRGAGANVLTFGAGSRLTVL.

The genes are TRBV6-5 and TRBJ2-7, with 10 bases matching TRBD2. Germline V lookup: CDR1 MNHEY, CDR2 SVGAGI. The CDR3 length is 14 residues. The V and J ends lost 8 bases and 0 bases, in that order; junction bases with no gene match: 4. CDR3 sequence reads: CASDRTSGSYEQYF. CDR3 nucleotide sequence: TGTGCCAGCGATCGGACTAGCGGCTCCTACGAGCAGTACTTC.

The J gene is TRBJ1-3, the V gene TRBV3-1 (or the pseudogene TRBV3-2); D ambiguous. Trimming shortened V by 4 bases and J by 5 bases, and 9 bases separated the two germline ends. CDR3 length equals 13 residues. Per germline, CDR1 LGHDT and CDR2 YNNKEL (reference sequence). Here the CDR3 reads CASSLAVRNTIYF. CDR3 in DNA: TGTGCCAGCAGCCTAGCCGTGAGAAACACCATATATTTT.

The chain is built from TRBV27 and TRBJ2-2, with 10 positions matching TRBD1. Germline CDR1 reads MNHEY; CDR2 reads SMNVEV (reference sequence). This CDR3 is 18 amino acids long. V shed 10 bases, J shed 5 bases, and the junction held 19 bases outside the gene matches. CDR3 in DNA: TGTGCCACGTATGGCTGGACAGGGGGTCACGAAACAACCGGGGAGCTGTTTTTT. Its protein is CATYGWTGGHETTGELFF.

The chain couples TRBV4-1 to TRBJ1-3; D is possibly TRBD1 (6 bases). Germline CDR1 MGHRA, CDR2 YSYEKL. The CDR3 loop spans 16 amino acids. Trimming pared 4 bases from V and 0 bases from J, leaving 13 bases between. CDR3 DNA sequence: TGCGCCAGCAGCCGTATGACAGGCCGCTCTGGAAACACCATATATTTT. Its translation: CASSRMTGRSGNTIYF.

The chain couples TRBV3-1 (or the pseudogene TRBV3-2) to TRBJ2-2; no firm D call. The germline V and J ends were trimmed by 8 bases and 1 base, with 8 bases remaining between them. The CDR3 covers 13 residues. CDR1 is LGHDT, CDR2 YNNKEL, per germline (reference sequence). CDR3 in amino acids: CASQVLNTGELFF. The CDR3 bases are TGTGCCAGCCAGGTTTTGAACACCGGGGAGCTGTTTTTT.

The rearrangement joins TRBV27 to TRBJ1-1; 9 bases align to TRBD1. Germline CDR1 and CDR2: MNHEY and SMNVEV (reference sequence). The CDR3 is 12 residues long. Trimming cost V 5 bases and J 11 bases; bases outside gene matches: 6. CDR3 DNA sequence: TGTGCCAGCAGTACTACAGGGGGCGCGGCTTTCTTT. This sequence encodes CASSTTGGAAFF.

The genes are TRBV5-5 and TRBJ1-3, with D possibly matching TRBD1 (5 bases). CDR1 and CDR2 from the germline V gene are SGHKS and YYEKEE (reference sequence). Trimming cost V 0 bases and J 4 bases, with 5 bases left between them. The CDR3 extends over 13 amino acids. The CDR3 DNA sequence: TGTGCCAGCAGCTTGGGGGGCGGAAACACCATATATTTT. It is translated as CASSLGGGNTIYF.

This chain connects TRBV11-2 to TRBJ2-2; D possibly corresponds to TRBD1 (5 bases). CDR1 is SGHAT, CDR2 FQNNGV, per germline. The CDR3 length is 13 residues. V lost 6 bases and J lost 0, with 5 bases in between. CDR3 DNA: TGTGCCAGCAGGGACACGAACACCGGGGAGCTGTTTTTT. This encodes CASRDTNTGELFF.

This chain joins TRBV30 and TRBJ2-1; 14 nucleotides line up with TRBD2. The germline V gene encodes CDR1 GTSNPN and CDR2 SVGIG (reference sequence). V was pared by 4 bases and J by 6 bases, with 11 bases of the junction left unmatched. CDR3 size: 17 residues. CDR3 region: CAWMDTGTSGSFNEQFF. The CDR3 bases are TGTGCCTGGATGGATACCGGGACTAGCGGGAGCTTCAATGAGCAGTTCTTC.

The chain couples TRBV24-1 to TRBJ2-3; TRBD2 is a possible D gene (5 bases). Germline CDR1 and CDR2: KGHDR and SFDVKD. The CDR3 covers 15 residues. V lost 1 base and J lost 3, with 10 bases in between. The CDR3 spells CATSDFRGKTDTQYF. The CDR3 DNA is TGTGCCACCAGTGATTTTCGGGGAAAGACAGATACGCAGTATTTT.

The genes are TRBV6-5 and TRBJ1-2; 10 nucleotides align to TRBD1. This CDR3 is 14 amino acids long. The trim removed 4 bases at V and 6 bases at J, leaving 5 bases unmatched. The germline gives CDR1 MNHEY, CDR2 SVGAGI. Here the CDR3 reads CASSLDRGRDGYTF. The CDR3 region has the DNA TGTGCCAGCAGTTTGGACAGGGGGAGGGATGGCTACACCTTC.

CDR3 loop: CASSLGGGKNIQYF. Written as DNA, the CDR3 is TGTGCCAGCAGTTTAGGGGGCGGCAAAAACATTCAGTACTTC. The chain recombines TRBV28 with TRBJ2-4; D is perhaps TRBD1 (6 bases). Germline CDR1 and CDR2: MDHEN and SYDVKM. With 2 bases removed from V and 3 bases from J, the gap between germline ends came to 8 bases. The CDR3 consists of 14 residues.

The chain combines TRBV6-6 with TRBJ2-2, with 7 bases matching TRBD2. After removal of 6 bases from V and 5 bases from J, the junction contained 15 bases not matched to a gene. This CDR3 is built from 17 residues. Per the germline V gene, CDR1 is MNHNY and CDR2 is SVGAGI (reference sequence). The DNA for the CDR3 is TGTGCCAGCAGCCGAACTGTGGGCGGGAGAAGTACCGGGGAGCTGTTTTTT. Encoded protein: CASSRTVGGRSTGELFF.

V gene TRBV7-2 combines with J gene TRBJ2-1, with D possibly matching TRBD1 (5 bases). This CDR3 comprises 13 residues. V was clipped by 5 bases and J by 4 bases, with 9 bases between them. CDR1 is SGHTA, CDR2 FQGNSA, per germline. CDR3 sequence reads: CASSPDSYNEQFF. The DNA of the CDR3 is TGTGCCAGCAGCCCAGACAGTTACAATGAGCAGTTCTTC.

The gene calls are TRBV14 and TRBJ1-1, with D perhaps TRBD1 (6 bases). This CDR3 contains 14 residues. Germline V gene sequence: CDR1 SGHDN, CDR2 FVKESK. V was cut by 0 bases and J by 6 bases, with 11 bases left in between. The CDR3 sequence is CASSQEFKGAEAFF. In nucleotides, the CDR3 is TGTGCCAGCAGCCAAGAGTTCAAGGGGGCTGAAGCTTTCTTT.

The chain couples TRBV7-9 to TRBJ2-6; 7 nucleotides line up with TRBD1. Germline values: CDR1 SEHNR, CDR2 FQNEAQ (reference sequence). V gave up 4 bases and J gave up 0 bases; unmatched junction bases: 6. The CDR3 contains 17 residues. The CDR3, as DNA: TGTGCCAGCAGCTCTAAGGGACAGATCTCTGGGGCCAACGTCCTGACTTTC. Translating gives CASSSKGQISGANVLTF.

This chain connects TRBV24-1 to TRBJ2-3, with D perhaps matching TRBD2 (6 bases). The CDR3 has 13 amino acids. V was clipped by 3 bases and J by 7 bases, with 10 bases between them. Germline V gene data show CDR1 as KGHDR and CDR2 as SFDVKD. CDR3 nucleotides: TGTGCCACCAGTGATACTCGGACTAATACGCAGTATTTT. This codes for CATSDTRTNTQYF.

This clone was recorded once. The chain joins TRBV24-1 to TRBJ1-5, with TRBD1 as a possible D gene (5 bases). The CDR3 contains 14 residues. Germline V gene sequence: CDR1 KGHDR, CDR2 SFDVKD. V was cut by 3 bases and J by 7 bases, with 12 bases left in between. The CDR3 nucleotides read TGTGCCACCAGTGATAACTGGGGGGGGCAGCCCCAGCATTTT. Translated: CATSDNWGGQPQHF.

The table lists this clone with a count of one. The chain recombines TRBV20-1 with TRBJ2-7; 12 bases fit TRBD2. J was trimmed by 5 bases and V by 3 bases; bases with no gene match: 14. This CDR3 spans 17 amino acids. CDR1 is DFQATT and CDR2 is SNEGSKA in the germline V gene (reference sequence). The CDR3 here is CSASSLAGGSSLNEQYF. The CDR3 nucleotides read TGCAGTGCTAGTAGTCTAGCGGGAGGGTCCTCTTTGAACGAGCAGTACTTC.

This chain joins TRBV28 and TRBJ1-2, with D maybe TRBD1 (6 bases). Between the trimmed V and J ends, which lost 2 bases and 0 bases, there was a span of 13 bases. This CDR3 region has 16 residues. Germline lookup yields CDR1 MDHEN and CDR2 SYDVKM. The CDR3 protein is CASSLEGQIANYGYTF. DNA for the CDR3: TGTGCCAGCAGTTTAGAAGGACAGATCGCTAACTATGGCTACACCTTC.

The V call is TRBV7-6, the J call TRBJ2-7, with a weak D call TRBD1 (6 bases). The CDR3 sequence is 15 residues long. The germline V gene has CDR1 SGHVS and CDR2 FNYEAQ. V lost 5 bases and J 5 bases, leaving 19 bases between the germline ends. Written as DNA, the CDR3 is TGTGCCAGCAGCCCGGGGCCCGGCGAGGGGGACGAGCAGTACTTC. The encoded protein is CASSPGPGEGDEQYF.